This T cell receptor beta chain is drawn from a study of blood T cells in healthy people across ages. Then a second PCR, running about 6 to 11 cycles, was carried out with a sample-barcoded 5' primer and a J-beta primer mix. A single record per CDR3 protein comes from TCRdb applying MiXCR to the 5' RACE reads. The table records 850,000 to 950,000 distinct CDR3 sequences, 25% to 30% of them present only once. CDR3 size: 15 residues. V dropped 3 bases and J dropped 0; count of bases not matched to a gene: 3. Germline assignment: CDR1 DFQATT and CDR2 SNEGSKA (reference sequence). This clonotype has ten or more counts. The target antigen is unknown. Points from the study as a whole: The unsorted PBMCs prevented any conclusive comparison of naive versus antigen-experienced cells. Long-lived donors carried more naive CD4+ cells and greater diversity than aged donors.

The chain couples TRBV20-1 to TRBJ2-1; TRBD1 aligns across 9 bases. The specimen was blood. The clonotype originates from a woman of 80 years or more in good health. CDR3 sequence (DNA): TGCAGTGCTAGGGGGACAGGGCTCTCCTACAATGAGCAGTTCTTC. Its protein is CSARGTGLSYNEQFF.